Below, one T cell receptor beta chain is given with its context. Sequencing was performed with immunoSEQ multiplex PCR; in TCRdb, only in-frame clones are kept and a portion is missing. The sample shows 73,000 or so clones, approximately 94% of them seen only once. This entry comes from a study of cytomegalovirus exposure and HLA in healthy donors. There are 16 residues in the CDR3. After removal of 6 bases from V and 0 bases from J, the junction contained 10 bases not matched to a gene. Germline assignment: CDR1 SEHNR and CDR2 FQNEAQ (reference sequence). The clonotype originates from a woman aged 18-29 years in good health and CMV-seropositive. The sample taken for sequencing was PBMCs. V is TRBV7-9 and J is TRBJ2-7; 8 bases agree with TRBD2. The CDR3 sequence: CASSSPTSASSYEQYF. The CDR3 nucleotides are TGTGCCAGCAGTTCTCCGACTAGCGCTAGCTCCTACGAGCAGTACTTC.